The subject of this entry is one T cell receptor (beta chain). Original data processing: It was from reference gene primer amplification that nucleated cell counts were estimated. Profiled with immunoSEQ multiplex PCR; TCRdb holds only in-frame clones, not every one. V, J and clone size reflect that table, while D and trimming were determined from the DNA. The sample contains fewer than 200,000 clones, roughly 85% of which appear only once. The sample is drawn from a study of blood T cell repertoires in COVID-19. About the study: Material from acute and convalescent COVID-19 was sourced from the United States, Italy and Spain. PBMCs, B-cell-depleted T cells, or T cells provided the cDNA or gDNA that made up the material.

The V gene's germline CDR1 is SGHDT and CDR2 YYEEEE. V lost 7 bases and J lost 2, with 7 bases in between. The CDR3 consists of 12 residues. The V and J genes are TRBV5-6 and TRBJ1-3; D is ambiguous. This receptor was taken from a woman aged 55-75 years with COVID-19, enrolled during active disease. Sequenced material: peripheral blood. The CDR3 DNA reads as TGTGCCAGCGGAGTGACTGGAAACACCATATATTTT. Translated: CASGVTGNTIYF.